This T cell receptor (beta chain) appears in the sequencing data of a study of post-analysis software for immune sequencing data. General study findings and limits: The five TRBV segments detected at higher frequency in patients than in controls included TRBV5-6, TRBV5-1 and TRBV20-1.

In the case of this clonotype: The antigen is not known.

Included in the TCR beta cDNA libraries were unique molecular identifiers. TCRdb reprocessed the PCR reads via MiXCR and lists one record per CDR3 protein. Among about 500,000 distinct CDR3 sequences listed, nearly 45% were seen once. This CDR3 contains 13 residues. Looked up from germline, CDR1 is SGHRS and CDR2 is YFSETQ. This chain joins TRBV5-1 and TRBJ2-1, with D uncertain. The J call may be in error: the DNA end matches TRBJ2-7 better. The sequence derives from a girl aged 5-17 years with multiple sclerosis. Input material: blood. The CDR3 region has the DNA TGCGCCAGCAGCTTGGACTTAGTGAGCGAGCAGTACTTC. Translation: CASSLDLVSEQYF.